The entry that follows covers one T cell receptor beta chain sequence. The data belong to a study of blood T cell repertoires in COVID-19. About the study: In each case, the material was cDNA or gDNA derived from T cells, B-cell-depleted T cells, or PBMCs.

Germline V gene lookup returns CDR1 SGHRS and CDR2 YFSETQ. The CDR3 is 16 amino acids. V lost 0 bases and J 3 bases, leaving 10 bases between the germline ends. Per the study methods: It was from reference gene primer amplification that nucleated cell counts were estimated. TCRdb's copy holds only in-frame clones and misses some; the assay was immunoSEQ multiplex PCR. V, J and clone size reflect that table, while D and trimming were determined from the DNA. The table lists fewer than 200,000 clones, 70% to 90% of them singletons. This TCR derives from a man aged 65 to 85 with active or convalescent COVID-19. Sequenced: peripheral blood. The chain links TRBV5-1 to TRBJ1-6; TRBD1 might be the D (6 bases). The CDR3 nucleotides read TGCGCCAGCAGCTTGGAACAGGGATTCTATAATTCACCCCTCCACTTT. Residues: CASSLEQGFYNSPLHF.